A selection of T cell receptor beta chains follows, all from one sample in a study of T-cell reconstitution after alpha-beta-depleted transplantation in children. TCRdb reprocessed the PCR reads with MiXCR, giving one entry per CDR3 protein. This table has some 500,000 distinct CDR3 sequences, over 25% appearing once. Specimen: PBMCs from the stem cell graft donor, collected from the stem cell graft. The receptors shown here come from a human donor who donated a stem cell graft to a child with aplastic anemia. The CDR3 runs from the conserved cysteine through the conserved F or W. D genes are given only for firm matches. Not every row has a clone size; where given, it reads once, few, many or a size class.

V	size	J	D	DNA	CDR3
TRBV7-9	-	TRBJ1-1	-	TGTGCCAGCAGCCACGGACTCGCTGAAGCTTTCTTT	CASSHGLAEAFF
TRBV28	-	TRBJ2-3	-	TGTGCCAGCAGTTTAAAAGCGGGTTTGCCAGATACGCAGTATTTT	CASSLKAGLPDTQYF
TRBV5-1	-	TRBJ2-2	-	TGCGCCAGCAGAATGGGTGGCGGAGGGGGCCTATTGAACACCGGGGAGCTGTTTTTT	CASRMGGGGGLLNTGELFF
TRBV18	-	TRBJ2-7	TRBD2	TGTGCCAGCTCACCCTATGTCAGCGGGAGCGGCGAGCAGTACTTC	CASSPYVSGSGEQYF
TRBV9	few	TRBJ1-1	-	TGTGCCAGCAGCGTAGGGCAGTACACTGAAGCTTTCTTT	CASSVGQYTEAFF
TRBV18	-	TRBJ1-1	-	TGTGCCAGCTCACGACGTCAGACGAACACTGAAGCTTTCTTT	CASSRRQTNTEAFF
TRBV20-1	-	TRBJ1-2	-	TGCAGTGCTAGATCATGGGCGTATGGCTACACCTTC	CSARSWAYGYTF
TRBV29-1	-	TRBJ2-5	-	TGCAGCGTTGGTACTACCCCGGCGGGGACAGAGACCCAGTACTTC	CSVGTTPAGTETQYF
TRBV6-1	few	TRBJ1-5	TRBD1	TGTGCCAGCAGGGCAGGGGGCTCAAGCAATCAGCCCCAGCATTTT	CASRAGGSSNQPQHF
TRBV2	many	TRBJ1-4	-	TGTGCCAGCACCGTCGACAGGTCTAATGAAAAACTGTTTTTT	CASTVDRSNEKLFF
TRBV30	few	TRBJ1-4	-	TGTGCCTGGAGTGCAACAGCGTTCCGGACTAATGAAAAACTGTTTTTT	CAWSATAFRTNEKLFF
TRBV6-2/TRBV6-3	-	TRBJ2-6	-	TGTGCCAGCAAACAGTACTCTGGGGCCAACGTCCTGACTTTC	CASKQYSGANVLTF
TRBV29-1	-	TRBJ2-1	-	TGCAGCGTGCGAAGTGACGGCTCCTACAATGAGCAGTTCTTC	CSVRSDGSYNEQFF
TRBV7-6	many	TRBJ2-3	-	TGTGCCAGCAGCTTACGGGGCGGGACGACAGATACGCAGTATTTT	CASSLRGGTTDTQYF
TRBV5-1	few	TRBJ2-3	-	TGCGCCAGCAGCCAGGGACCTAAGCATACGCAGTATTTT	CASSQGPKHTQYF
TRBV5-1	-	TRBJ2-7	TRBD2	TGCGCCAGCAGCTATCGGGCGGCGGGAGAGAGCTACGAGCAGTACTTC	CASSYRAAGESYEQYF
TRBV25-1	once	TRBJ2-1	-	TGTGCCGGGGGTCCCTACAATGAGCAGTTCTTC	CAGGPYNEQFF
TRBV28	once	TRBJ2-3	TRBD2	TGTGCCAGCAGTTTTAGGACATCTGGGCCTAGCGGGACAGCAGATACGCAGTATTTT	CASSFRTSGPSGTADTQYF
TRBV29-1	few	TRBJ1-5	TRBD1	TGCAGCGTTGGGGGCGGTGGGACAGTTAATCAGCCCCAGCATTTT	CSVGGGGTVNQPQHF
TRBV5-1	few	TRBJ2-7	-	TGCGCCAGCAGCTTATCAGGCTCCCAGGGGGGCGACGAGCAGTACTTC	CASSLSGSQGGDEQYF
TRBV15	-	TRBJ1-5	TRBD1	TGTGCCACCAGGAAACAGGGGGCGGATAATAGCAATCAGCCCCAGCATTTT	CATRKQGADNSNQPQHF
TRBV6-5	few	TRBJ1-2	-	TGTGCCAGCAGTTACTCCGGGGCTAGCTATGGCTACACCTTC	CASSYSGASYGYTF
TRBV6-2/TRBV6-3	few	TRBJ2-7	-	TGTGCCAGCAGTTACTCGATCCCAGGACGCGCGATTTCCTACGAGCAGTACTTC	CASSYSIPGRAISYEQYF
TRBV12-3/TRBV12-4	-	TRBJ2-5	-	TGTGCCAGCAGTTTAAGAACGGGAGCGGAGGAGACCCAGTACTTC	CASSLRTGAEETQYF
TRBV21-1	once	TRBJ2-1	-	TGTGCCAGCAGCAAAAAGGTGGTAGCGGGGGGCTACAATGAGCAGTTCTTC	CASSKKVVAGGYNEQFF
TRBV20-1	few	TRBJ2-1	TRBD2	TGCAGTGGGGCTAGCGGGACCAGCTCCTACAATGAGCAGTTCTTC	CSGASGTSSYNEQFF
TRBV7-3	few	TRBJ2-1	TRBD2	TGTGCCAGCAGCCGATCCGGGACTAGCGGGAAGCAGTTCTTC	CASSRSGTSGKQFF
TRBV12-3/TRBV12-4	few	TRBJ2-5	-	TGTGCCAGCAGCATAGAGACCCAGTACTTC	CASSIETQYF
TRBV12-3/TRBV12-4	-	TRBJ2-1	TRBD1	TGTGCCAGCAGTCCACCCGACAGGGGGCTTTACAATGAGCAGTTCTTC	CASSPPDRGLYNEQFF
TRBV5-5	-	TRBJ2-5	-	TGTGCCAGCAGCTCCGTTGACGGGATAGAGACCCAGTACTTC	CASSSVDGIETQYF
TRBV20-1	-	TRBJ2-2	-	TGCAGTTCCCCTGGGCATCGGACCGGGGAGCTGTTTTTT	CSSPGHRTGELFF
TRBV7-2	once	TRBJ2-3	-	TGTGCCAGCAGCTTAGGTATAGCTGCAGATACGCAGTATTTT	CASSLGIAADTQYF
TRBV7-8	-	TRBJ1-2	-	TGTGCCAGCAGCTTAGTCAGGGCAGGGAACTATGGCTACACCTTC	CASSLVRAGNYGYTF
TRBV20-1	few	TRBJ2-7	TRBD2	TGCAGTGCTAGAGCAGGACTAGCGGGAGTCTACGAGCAGTACTTC	CSARAGLAGVYEQYF
TRBV24-1	few	TRBJ2-5	TRBD2	TGTGCCAGTGGTCCTAGCGGGAGTTTGGAGACCCAGTACTTC	CASGPSGSLETQYF
TRBV18	-	TRBJ2-1	-	TGTGCCAGCTCACCAGGTGGGGAATACAATGAGCAGTTCTTC	CASSPGGEYNEQFF
TRBV12-3/TRBV12-4	few	TRBJ2-5	TRBD2	TGTGCCAGCACGTCACTAGCGGCACAAGAGACCCAGTACTTC	CASTSLAAQETQYF
TRBV20-1	many	TRBJ2-1	TRBD1	TGCAGTGCTAGAGTAGGGACAGGGAACAATGAGCAGTTCTTC	CSARVGTGNNEQFF
TRBV6-1	-	TRBJ1-1	-	TGTGCCAGCAGTGCCCCGTCCCACACTGAAGCTTTCTTT	CASSAPSHTEAFF
TRBV24-1	many	TRBJ2-1	-	TGTGCCACCAGTGATTTTCCCCACAATGAGCAGTTCTTC	CATSDFPHNEQFF
TRBV20-1	-	TRBJ2-3	-	TGCAGTGCTAGAGCTATGTCCTTCCCGGGCGGCACAGATACGCAGTATTTT	CSARAMSFPGGTDTQYF
TRBV24-1	-	TRBJ2-2	-	TGTGCCACCAGTGATTTGCGTTCCGGCCCCGGGGAGCTGTTTTTT	CATSDLRSGPGELFF
TRBV6-5	few	TRBJ1-1	-	TGTGCCAGCAGTTACTCTGGCCGCACTGAAGCTTTCTTT	CASSYSGRTEAFF
TRBV6-5	few	TRBJ2-6	-	TGTGCCAGCACTTGGCAGCGCTCCTCTGGGGCCAACGTCCTGACTTTC	CASTWQRSSGANVLTF
TRBV12-3/TRBV12-4	-	TRBJ1-1	-	TGTGCCAGCAGTTTACGGGGGTATGCTGAAGCTTTCTTT	CASSLRGYAEAFF
TRBV20-1	-	TRBJ2-1	-	TGCAGTGCTAGAGATCAGATGGGGCTAGTGGATGAGCAGTTCTTC	CSARDQMGLVDEQFF
TRBV25-1	few	TRBJ2-3	-	TGTGCCAGCAGTGAATCTGGGGGAGTGACAGATACGCAGTATTTT	CASSESGGVTDTQYF
TRBV3-1	-	TRBJ2-7	-	TGTGCCAGCAGCCCGGAGGGACCTCACTCCTACGAGCAGTACTTC	CASSPEGPHSYEQYF
TRBV7-9	few	TRBJ2-7	-	TGTGCCAGCAGCTTAGGATTCCCCTACGAGCAGTACTTC	CASSLGFPYEQYF
TRBV20-1	few	TRBJ2-1	TRBD2	TGCAGTGCTAGGGAAGCGGGAGCGCTCCACTCCTACAATGAGCAGTTCTTC	CSAREAGALHSYNEQFF
TRBV12-3/TRBV12-4	few	TRBJ2-2	-	TGTGCCAGCTCATTTCGGACGGGCTCCACCGGGGAGCTGTTTTTT	CASSFRTGSTGELFF
TRBV24-1	few	TRBJ1-2	-	TGTGCCACCAGTCTCGGGGGGGGCTATGGCTACACCTTC	CATSLGGGYGYTF
TRBV11-1	-	TRBJ2-3	-	TGTGCCAGCAGCCTCGATCTAAACACAGATACGCAGTATTTT	CASSLDLNTDTQYF